These 3 T cell receptor beta chains originate from one sample sequenced in a study of cytomegalovirus exposure and HLA in healthy donors. The protocol was immunoSEQ multiplex PCR, while the TCRdb copy is restricted to in-frame clones and leaves out a portion. This table has about 97,000 clones, about 95% appearing once. Sequencing was performed on PBMCs. The receptor set was obtained from a young woman in good health and CMV-seronegative.

The V gene is TRBV19, the J gene TRBJ1-1; TRBD1 aligns across 10 bases. Unmatched junction bases numbered 6, after V lost 5 bases and J lost 0 bases. CDR3 size: 16 residues. From germline, CDR1 is LNHDA and CDR2 SQIVND (reference sequence). The CDR3 DNA follows: TGTGCCAGTAGTTCACGGGACAGGGGCATGAACACTGAAGCTTTCTTT. This sequence encodes CASSSRDRGMNTEAFF.

V and J are TRBV5-8 and TRBJ2-5, with a weak D call TRBD2 (6 bases). CDR1 and CDR2 (germline): SGHTS, YDEGEE. The CDR3 contains 13 residues. V dropped 1 base and J dropped 2 bases, with 6 bases sitting between them. DNA for the CDR3: TGTGCCAGCAGCTTGCGGGGGCAAGAGACCCAGTACTTC. Its translation is CASSLRGQETQYF.

The chain joins TRBV10-3 to TRBJ1-5; 10 nucleotides align to TRBD1. Germline V gives CDR1 ENHRY, CDR2 SYGVKD. Trimming cost V 5 bases and J 4 bases; bases outside gene matches: 2. The CDR3 extends over 14 amino acids. CDR3 in amino acids: CAISPGQGNQPQHF. The CDR3 coding sequence is TGTGCCATCAGTCCGGGACAGGGGAATCAGCCCCAGCATTTT.